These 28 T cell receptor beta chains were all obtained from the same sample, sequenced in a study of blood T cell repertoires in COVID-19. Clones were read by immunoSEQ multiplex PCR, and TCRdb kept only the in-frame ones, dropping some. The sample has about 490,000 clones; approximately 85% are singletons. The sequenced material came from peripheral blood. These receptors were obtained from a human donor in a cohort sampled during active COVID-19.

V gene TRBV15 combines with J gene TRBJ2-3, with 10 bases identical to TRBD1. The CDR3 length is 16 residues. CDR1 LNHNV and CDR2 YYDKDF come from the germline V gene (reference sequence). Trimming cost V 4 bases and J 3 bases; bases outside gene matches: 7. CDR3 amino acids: CATSTWTGGWTDTQYF. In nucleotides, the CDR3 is TGTGCCACCAGCACATGGACAGGGGGGTGGACAGATACGCAGTATTTT.

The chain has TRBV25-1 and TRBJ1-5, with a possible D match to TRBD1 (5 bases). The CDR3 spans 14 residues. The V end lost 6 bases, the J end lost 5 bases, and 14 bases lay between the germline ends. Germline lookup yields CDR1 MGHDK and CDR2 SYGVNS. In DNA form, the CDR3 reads TGTGCCAGCAGCTTCGACAGAGTACATCAGCCCCAGCATTTT. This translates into CASSFDRVHQPQHF.

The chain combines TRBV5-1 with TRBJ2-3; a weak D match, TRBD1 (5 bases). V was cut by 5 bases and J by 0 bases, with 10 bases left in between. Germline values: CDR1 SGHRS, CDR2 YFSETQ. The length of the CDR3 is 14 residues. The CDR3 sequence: CASRIQVSTDTQYF. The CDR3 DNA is TGCGCCAGCAGGATACAGGTTAGCACAGATACGCAGTATTTT.

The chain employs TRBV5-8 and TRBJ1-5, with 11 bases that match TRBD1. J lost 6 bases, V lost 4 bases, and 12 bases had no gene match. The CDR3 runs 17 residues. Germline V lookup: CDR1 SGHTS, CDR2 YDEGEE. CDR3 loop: CASSPGRGTGGPQPQHF. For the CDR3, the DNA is TGTGCCAGCAGCCCGGGTCGTGGGACAGGGGGGCCTCAGCCCCAGCATTTT.

The CDR3 DNA reads TGTGCCAGCAGCCGGGGACAGGGAGTTTCCTACGAGCAGTACTTC. Protein product: CASSRGQGVSYEQYF. The V call is TRBV11-1, the J call TRBJ2-7; 9 bases fit TRBD1. Germline V gene lookup returns CDR1 SGHAT and CDR2 FQDESV (reference sequence). The J segment lost 1 base and the V segment lost 5 bases, leaving 6 bases of the junction unmatched. This CDR3 has 15 residues.

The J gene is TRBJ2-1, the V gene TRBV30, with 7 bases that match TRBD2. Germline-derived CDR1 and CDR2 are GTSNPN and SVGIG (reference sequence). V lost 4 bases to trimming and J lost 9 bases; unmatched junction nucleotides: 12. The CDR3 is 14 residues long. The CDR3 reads CAWTSGGAVGEQFF. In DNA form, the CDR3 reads TGTGCCTGGACCTCGGGGGGAGCGGTAGGTGAGCAGTTCTTC.

This chain's CDR3 is CASSLVPDTEAFF. As DNA, the CDR3 is TGTGCCAGCAGCTTAGTTCCGGACACTGAAGCTTTCTTT. The chain couples TRBV11-3 to TRBJ1-1, with D hard to call. This CDR3 spans 13 amino acids. Germline loops: CDR1 SGHNT, CDR2 YENEEA. Trimming pared 1 base from V and 3 bases from J, leaving 6 bases between. The variable domain in full, completed from reference TRBV11-3 and TRBJ1-1, reads EAGVVQSPRYKIIEKKQPVAFWCNPISGHNTLYWYLQNLGQGPELLIRYENEEAVDDSQLPKDRFSAERLKGVDSTLKIQPAELGDSAVYLCASSLVPDTEAFFGQGTRLTVV.

CDR3 residues: CASSQGSGENTGELFF. The CDR3, as DNA: TGTGCCAGCAGCCAAGGTTCGGGGGAAAACACCGGGGAGCTGTTTTTT. The chain couples TRBV4-2 to TRBJ2-2; a weak D match, TRBD2 (6 bases). Germline assignment: CDR1 LGHNA and CDR2 YNFKEQ. The CDR3 is 16 amino acids. V was trimmed by 1 base and J by 2 bases, leaving 11 bases between them.

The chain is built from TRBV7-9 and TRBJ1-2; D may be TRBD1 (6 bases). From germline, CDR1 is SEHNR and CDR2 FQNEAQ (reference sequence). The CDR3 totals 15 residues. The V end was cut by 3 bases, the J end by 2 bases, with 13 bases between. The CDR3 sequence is CASSFFGGPNYGYTF. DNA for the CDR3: TGTGCCAGCAGCTTCTTCGGGGGGCCCAACTATGGCTACACCTTC.

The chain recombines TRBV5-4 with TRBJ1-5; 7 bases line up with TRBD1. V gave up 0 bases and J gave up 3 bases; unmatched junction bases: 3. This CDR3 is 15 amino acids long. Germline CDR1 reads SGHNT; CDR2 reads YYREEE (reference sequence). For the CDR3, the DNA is TGTGCCAGCAGCTTGGGGACAGGCAACAATCAGCCCCAGCATTTT. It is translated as CASSLGTGNNQPQHF.

The DNA for the CDR3 is TGTGCCAGCAGTTTCGCGACAGGGTTCTACGAGCAGTACTTC. Its protein is CASSFATGFYEQYF. The V gene is TRBV28, the J gene TRBJ2-7, with 7 bases that match TRBD1. The germline gives CDR1 MDHEN, CDR2 SYDVKM. V was pared by 3 bases and J by 3 bases, with 5 bases of the junction left unmatched. This CDR3 is built from 14 residues.

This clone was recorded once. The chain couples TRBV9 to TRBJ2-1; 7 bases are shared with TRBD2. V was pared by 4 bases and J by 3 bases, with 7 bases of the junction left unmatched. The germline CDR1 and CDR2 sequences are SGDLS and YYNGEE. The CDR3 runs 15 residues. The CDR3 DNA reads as TGTGCCAGCAGCCAAGCGGGAACGAGCTACAATGAGCAGTTCTTC. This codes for CASSQAGTSYNEQFF.

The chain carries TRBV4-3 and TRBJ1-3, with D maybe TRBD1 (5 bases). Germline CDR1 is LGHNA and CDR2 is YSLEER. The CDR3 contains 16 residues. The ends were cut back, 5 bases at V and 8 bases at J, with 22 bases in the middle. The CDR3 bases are TGCGCCAGCAGCTACAGTGCGGGGCAAACGGGGGACACCATATATTTT. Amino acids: CASSYSAGQTGDTIYF.

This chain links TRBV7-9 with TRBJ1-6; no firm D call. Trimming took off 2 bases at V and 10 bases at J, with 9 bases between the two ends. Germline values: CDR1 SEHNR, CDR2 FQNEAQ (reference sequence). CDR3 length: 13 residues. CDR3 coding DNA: TGTGCCAGCAGCTTAAGAGGAGGGTCACCCCTCCACTTT. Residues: CASSLRGGSPLHF.

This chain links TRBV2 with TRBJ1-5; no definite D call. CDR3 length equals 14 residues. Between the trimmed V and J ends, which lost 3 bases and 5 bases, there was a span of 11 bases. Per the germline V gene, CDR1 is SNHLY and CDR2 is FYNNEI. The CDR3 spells CASSDKLQYQPQHF. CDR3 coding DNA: TGTGCCAGCAGTGATAAGCTACAGTATCAGCCCCAGCATTTT.

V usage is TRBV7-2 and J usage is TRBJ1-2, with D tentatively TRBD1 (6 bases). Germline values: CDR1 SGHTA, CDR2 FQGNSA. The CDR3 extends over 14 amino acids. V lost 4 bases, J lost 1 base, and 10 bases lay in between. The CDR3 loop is CASSSTGFNYGYTF. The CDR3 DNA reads TGTGCCAGCAGCTCAACAGGGTTTAACTATGGCTACACCTTC.

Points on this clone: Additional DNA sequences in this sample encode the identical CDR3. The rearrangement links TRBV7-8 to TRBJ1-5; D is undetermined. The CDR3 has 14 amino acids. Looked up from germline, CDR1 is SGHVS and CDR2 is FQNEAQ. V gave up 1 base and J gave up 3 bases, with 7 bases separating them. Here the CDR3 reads CASSLGDSNQPQHF. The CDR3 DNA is TGTGCCAGCAGCTTAGGTGACTCCAATCAGCCCCAGCATTTT. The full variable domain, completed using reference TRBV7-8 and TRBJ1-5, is GAGVSQSPRYKVAKRGQDVALRCDPISGHVSLFWYQQALGQGPEFLTYFQNEAQLDKSGLPSDRFFAERPEGSVSTLKIQRTQQEDSAVYLCASSLGDSNQPQHFGDGTRLSIL.

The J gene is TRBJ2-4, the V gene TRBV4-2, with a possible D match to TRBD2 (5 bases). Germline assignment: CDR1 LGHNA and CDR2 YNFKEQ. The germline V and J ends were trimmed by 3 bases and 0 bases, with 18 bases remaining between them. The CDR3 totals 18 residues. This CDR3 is CASSHEARGSLAKNIQYF. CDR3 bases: TGTGCCAGCAGCCATGAGGCTCGCGGGTCCTTAGCCAAAAACATTCAGTACTTC.

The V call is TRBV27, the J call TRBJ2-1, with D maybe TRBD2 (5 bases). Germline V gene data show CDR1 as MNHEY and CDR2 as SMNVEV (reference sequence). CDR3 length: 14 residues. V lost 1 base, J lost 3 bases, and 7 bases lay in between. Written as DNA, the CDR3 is TGTGCCAGCAGTTTATTGCGGGTCTACAATGAGCAGTTCTTC. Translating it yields CASSLLRVYNEQFF.

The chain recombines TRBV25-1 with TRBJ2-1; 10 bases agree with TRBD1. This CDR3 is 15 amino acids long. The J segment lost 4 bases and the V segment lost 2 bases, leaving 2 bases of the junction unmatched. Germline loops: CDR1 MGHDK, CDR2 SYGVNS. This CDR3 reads CASSEEGQGYNEQFF. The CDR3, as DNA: TGTGCCAGCAGTGAAGAGGGACAGGGGTACAATGAGCAGTTCTTC.

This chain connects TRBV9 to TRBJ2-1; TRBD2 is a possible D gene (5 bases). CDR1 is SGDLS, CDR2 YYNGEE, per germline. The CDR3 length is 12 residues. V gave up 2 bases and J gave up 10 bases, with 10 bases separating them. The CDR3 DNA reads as TGTGCCAGCAGCGTTCTAAGAGGGGAGCAGTTCTTC. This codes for CASSVLRGEQFF.

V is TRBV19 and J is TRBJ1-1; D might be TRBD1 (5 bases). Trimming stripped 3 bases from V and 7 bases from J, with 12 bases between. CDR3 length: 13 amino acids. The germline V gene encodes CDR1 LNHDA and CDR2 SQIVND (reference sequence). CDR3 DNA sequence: TGTGCCAGTAGTATCAGACAGCCTGGTGAAGCTTTCTTT. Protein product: CASSIRQPGEAFF. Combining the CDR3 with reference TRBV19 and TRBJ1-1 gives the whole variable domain DGGITQSPKYLFRKEGQNVTLSCEQNLNHDAMYWYRQDPGQGLRLIYYSQIVNDFQKGDIAEGYSVSREKKESFPLTVTSAQKNPTAFYLCASSIRQPGEAFFGQGTRLTVV.

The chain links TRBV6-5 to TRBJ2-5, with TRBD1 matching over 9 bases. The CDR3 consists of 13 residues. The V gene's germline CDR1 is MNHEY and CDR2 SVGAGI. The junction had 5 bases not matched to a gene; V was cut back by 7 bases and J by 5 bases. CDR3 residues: CASNTGGVETQYF. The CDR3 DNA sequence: TGTGCCAGCAATACAGGGGGCGTTGAGACCCAGTACTTC.

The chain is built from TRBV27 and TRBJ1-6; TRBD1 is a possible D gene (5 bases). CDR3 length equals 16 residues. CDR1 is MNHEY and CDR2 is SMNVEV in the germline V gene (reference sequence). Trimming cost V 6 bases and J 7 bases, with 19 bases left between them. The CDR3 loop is CASSARGGSRNSPLHF. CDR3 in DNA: TGTGCCAGCAGCGCCCGGGGGGGGTCGAGGAATTCACCCCTCCACTTT.

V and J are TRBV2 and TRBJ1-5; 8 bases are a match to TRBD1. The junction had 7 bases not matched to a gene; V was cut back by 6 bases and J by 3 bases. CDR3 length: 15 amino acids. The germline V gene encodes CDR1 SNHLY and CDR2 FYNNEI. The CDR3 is CASRGGQALNQPQHF. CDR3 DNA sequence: TGTGCCAGCAGGGGGGGACAGGCCCTCAATCAGCCCCAGCATTTT.

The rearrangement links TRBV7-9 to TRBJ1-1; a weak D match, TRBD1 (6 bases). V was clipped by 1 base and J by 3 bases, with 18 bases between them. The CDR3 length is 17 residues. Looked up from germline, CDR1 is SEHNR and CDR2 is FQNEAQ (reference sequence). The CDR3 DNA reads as TGTGCCAGCAGCTTAGGGCGTGGGGGGGCCCAGGACACTGAAGCTTTCTTT. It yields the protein CASSLGRGGAQDTEAFF.

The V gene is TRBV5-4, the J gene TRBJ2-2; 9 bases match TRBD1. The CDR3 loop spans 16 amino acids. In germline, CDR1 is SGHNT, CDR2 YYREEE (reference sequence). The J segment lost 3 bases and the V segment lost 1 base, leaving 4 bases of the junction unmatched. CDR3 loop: CASSLLRQGDTGELFF. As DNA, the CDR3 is TGTGCCAGCAGCTTGCTGCGACAGGGGGACACCGGGGAGCTGTTTTTT. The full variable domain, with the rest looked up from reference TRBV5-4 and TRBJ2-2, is ETGVTQSPTHLIKTRGQQVTLRCSSQSGHNTVSWYQQALGQGPQFIFQYYREEENGRGNFPPRFSGLQFPNYSSELNVNALELDDSALYLCASSLLRQGDTGELFFGEGSRLTVL.

The DNA of the CDR3 is TGTGCCAGCAGGGGGCTTAGGAACACTGAAGCTTTCTTT. This codes for CASRGLRNTEAFF. V usage is TRBV12-3 or TRBV12-4 and J usage is TRBJ1-1; D possibly corresponds to TRBD1 (5 bases). Trimming took off 6 bases at V and 1 base at J, with 9 bases between the two ends. This CDR3 contains 13 residues.